This entry features one T cell receptor (beta chain) sequence. Its target is not known. These data are taken from a study of shared clonotypes between healthy human individuals. Study-level findings and limits: Generation probabilities were higher for clonotypes shared across all four sorted-subset donors than for unshared ones. Sampling used blood alone; tissue repertoires probably differ.

The germline gives CDR1 SGHTA, CDR2 FQGNSA. V was trimmed by 0 bases and J by 0 bases, leaving 12 bases between them. This CDR3 has 16 residues. An even split of each subset's genomic DNA across several immunoSEQ plates was performed. In the authors' workflow: Filtering differed since immunoSEQ provided only junctions, with no quality scores. Sequencing used immunoSEQ multiplex PCR; TCRdb keeps in-frame clones, though not all of them. V and J calls and clone size come straight from that table; D and trimming were deduced from the DNA. The repertoire holds more than 2 million clones, approximately 96% seen once, with roughly 0.13% in the top ten.

Sample: naive CD4+ T cells sorted from blood. Subset given: CD45RA+ positively selected. This clonotype originated in a man in his late teens or twenties in good health. The chain recombines TRBV7-2 with TRBJ2-7, with a weak D call TRBD2 (5 bases). The CDR3 sequence is CASSLAGLAPSYEQYF. The CDR3 DNA follows: TGTGCCAGCAGCTTAGCAGGACTGGCCCCCTCCTACGAGCAGTACTTC.